The sample holds one count of the clone carrying this TCR beta chain. Antigen: not known. This sample is part of a study of blood T cells in healthy people across ages. Together with a sample-barcoded 5' primer, a J-beta primer mix was included in a second PCR lasting 7 to 11 cycles. Every cDNA molecule carried a tag from a template-switch adaptor bearing 12 random nucleotides. All samples gave at least 2.5 million CDR3-containing paired-end reads. One entry per CDR3 protein, called by TCRdb with MiXCR from the 5' RACE reads. The repertoire includes hundreds of thousands of distinct CDR3 sequences, 55% to 70% of them detected once, and roughly 20% sits in the top ten. The study's findings and limits: Unsorted PBMC input precluded a conclusive naive versus antigen-experienced comparison.

Total RNA extraction produced at least 5.5 micrograms (per sample) for the study. The CDR3 is 18 residues long. Germline CDR1 is SGHVS and CDR2 is FQNEAQ. J gave up 2 bases and V 0 bases, and 9 bases lay outside the gene matches. The rearrangement joins TRBV7-8 to TRBJ2-2; TRBD2 matches 7 bases. The sequenced sample was blood. The source is a young man in good health. CDR3: CASSLAYGAGVNTGELFF. The CDR3 DNA is TGTGCCAGCAGCTTAGCATACGGCGCGGGAGTTAACACCGGGGAGCTGTTTTTT.